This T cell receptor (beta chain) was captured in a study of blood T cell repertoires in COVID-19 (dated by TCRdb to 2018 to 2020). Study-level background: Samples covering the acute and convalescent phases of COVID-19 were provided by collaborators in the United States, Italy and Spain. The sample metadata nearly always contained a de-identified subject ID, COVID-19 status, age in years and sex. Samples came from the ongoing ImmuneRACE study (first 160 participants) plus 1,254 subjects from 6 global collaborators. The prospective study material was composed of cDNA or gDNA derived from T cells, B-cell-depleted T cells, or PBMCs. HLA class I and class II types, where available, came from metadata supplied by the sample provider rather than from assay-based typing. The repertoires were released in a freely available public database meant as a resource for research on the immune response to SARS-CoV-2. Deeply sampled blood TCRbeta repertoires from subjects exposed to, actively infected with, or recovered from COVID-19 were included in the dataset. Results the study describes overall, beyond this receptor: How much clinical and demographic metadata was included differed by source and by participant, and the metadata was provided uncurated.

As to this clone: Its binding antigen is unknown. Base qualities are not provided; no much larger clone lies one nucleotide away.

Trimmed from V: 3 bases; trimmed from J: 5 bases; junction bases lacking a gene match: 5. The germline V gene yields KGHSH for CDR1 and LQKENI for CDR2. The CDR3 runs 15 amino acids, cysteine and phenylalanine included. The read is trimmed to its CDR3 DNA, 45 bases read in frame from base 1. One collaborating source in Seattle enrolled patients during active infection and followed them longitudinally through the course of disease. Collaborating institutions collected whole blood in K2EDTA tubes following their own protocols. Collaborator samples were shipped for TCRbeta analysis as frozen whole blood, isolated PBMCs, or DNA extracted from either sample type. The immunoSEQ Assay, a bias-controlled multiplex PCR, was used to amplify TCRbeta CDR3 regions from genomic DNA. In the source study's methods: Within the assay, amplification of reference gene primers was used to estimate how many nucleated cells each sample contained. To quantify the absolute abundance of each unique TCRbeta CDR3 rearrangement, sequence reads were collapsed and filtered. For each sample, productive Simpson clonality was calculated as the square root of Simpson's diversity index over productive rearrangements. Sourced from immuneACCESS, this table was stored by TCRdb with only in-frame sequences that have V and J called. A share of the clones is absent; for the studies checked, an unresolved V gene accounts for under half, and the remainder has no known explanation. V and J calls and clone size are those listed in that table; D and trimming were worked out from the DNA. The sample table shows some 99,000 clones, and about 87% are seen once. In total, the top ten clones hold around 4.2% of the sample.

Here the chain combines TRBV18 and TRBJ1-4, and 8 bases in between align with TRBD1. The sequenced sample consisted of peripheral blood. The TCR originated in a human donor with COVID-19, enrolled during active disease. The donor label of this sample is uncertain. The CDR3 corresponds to CASSPMTGANEKLFF. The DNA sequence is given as TGTGCCAGCTCACCTATGACAGGGGCGAATGAAAAACTGTTTTTT.